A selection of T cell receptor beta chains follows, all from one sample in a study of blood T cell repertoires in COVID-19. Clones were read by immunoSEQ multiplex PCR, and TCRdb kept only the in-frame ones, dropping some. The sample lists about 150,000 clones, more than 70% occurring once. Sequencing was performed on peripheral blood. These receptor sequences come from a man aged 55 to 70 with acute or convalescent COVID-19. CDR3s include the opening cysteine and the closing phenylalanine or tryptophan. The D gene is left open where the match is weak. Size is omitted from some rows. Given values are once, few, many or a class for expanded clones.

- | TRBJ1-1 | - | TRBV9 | CASSVDREITEAFF | TGTGCCAGCAGCGTAGATCGGGAAATCACTGAAGCTTTCTTT
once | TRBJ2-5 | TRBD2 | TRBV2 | CASGGLAGDQETQYF | TGTGCCAGCGGGGGACTAGCGGGGGACCAAGAGACCCAGTACTTC
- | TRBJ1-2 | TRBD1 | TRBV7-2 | CASSPIGPTRGRRTDGYTF | TGTGCCAGCAGCCCCATAGGTCCTACCAGGGGGCGAAGGACAGATGGCTACACCTTC
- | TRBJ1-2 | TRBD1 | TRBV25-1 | CASSEGQGYGYTF | TGTGCCAGCAGTGAGGGACAGGGTTATGGCTACACCTTC
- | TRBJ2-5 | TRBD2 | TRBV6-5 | CASGLAGGRETQYF | TGTGCCAGCGGCCTAGCGGGGGGCCGCGAGACCCAGTACTTC
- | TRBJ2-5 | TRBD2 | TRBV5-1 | CASSLDGRRGWETQYF | TGCGCCAGCAGCTTGGATGGTCGGCGGGGGTGGGAGACCCAGTACTTC
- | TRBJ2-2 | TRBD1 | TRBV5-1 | CASSGNRQGIPGELFF | TGCGCCAGCAGCGGAAACAGACAGGGAATCCCCGGGGAGCTGTTTTTT
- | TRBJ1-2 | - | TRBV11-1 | CASSLGAGVYGYTF | TGTGCCAGCAGCTTAGGAGCGGGCGTGTATGGCTACACCTTC
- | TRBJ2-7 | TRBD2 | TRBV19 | CASSIASGGPYEQYF | TGTGCCAGTAGTATAGCCAGCGGGGGTCCGTACGAGCAGTACTTC
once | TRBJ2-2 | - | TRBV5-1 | CASSFGSGLGELFF | TGCGCCAGCAGCTTCGGATCAGGGCTCGGGGAGCTGTTTTTT
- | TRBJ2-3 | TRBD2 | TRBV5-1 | CASRVGTSGPNRTDTQYF | TGCGCCAGCAGGGTCGGGACTAGCGGGCCTAATAGGACAGATACGCAGTATTTT
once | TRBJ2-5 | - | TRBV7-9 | CASSLGGPVETQYF | TGTGCCAGCAGCTTAGGGGGGCCGGTAGAGACCCAGTACTTC
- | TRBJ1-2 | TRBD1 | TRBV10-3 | CAISEGTGVYGYTF | TGTGCCATCAGTGAAGGGACAGGGGTTTATGGCTACACCTTC
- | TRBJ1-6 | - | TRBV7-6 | CASSLTGGGNSPLHF | TGTGCCAGCAGCTTAACGGGGGGTGGGAATTCACCCCTCCACTTT
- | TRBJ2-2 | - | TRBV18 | CASSPLSGTNTGELFF | TGTGCCAGCTCACCACTTTCAGGGACGAACACCGGGGAGCTGTTTTTT
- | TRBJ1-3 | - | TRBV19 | CASTRTAGNTIYF | TGTGCCAGTACCCGGACAGCTGGAAACACCATATATTTT
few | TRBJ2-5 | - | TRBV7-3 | CASSLLGGLQETQYF | TGTGCCAGCAGCTTATTGGGGGGGCTCCAAGAGACCCAGTACTTC
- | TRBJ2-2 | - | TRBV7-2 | CASSTRQGGNTGELFF | TGTGCCAGCAGCACCCGACAGGGAGGGAACACCGGGGAGCTGTTTTTT
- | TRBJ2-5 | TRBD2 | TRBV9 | CASSRSGGGQETQYF | TGTGCCAGCAGCCGTAGCGGGGGGGGGCAAGAGACCCAGTACTTC
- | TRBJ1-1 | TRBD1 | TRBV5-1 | CASSSPGQGGAFF | TGCGCCAGCAGCTCCCCGGGACAGGGGGGGGCTTTCTTT
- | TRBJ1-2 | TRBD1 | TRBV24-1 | CATSDTLDRAGGYTF | TGTGCCACCAGTGACACACTCGACAGGGCCGGAGGCTACACCTTC
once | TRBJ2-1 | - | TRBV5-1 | CASGSAAAWEQFF | TGCGCCAGCGGGTCCGCCGCGGCGTGGGAGCAGTTCTTC
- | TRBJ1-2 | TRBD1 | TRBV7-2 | CASSLEGQYNYGYTF | TGTGCCAGCAGCTTAGAGGGACAGTATAACTATGGCTACACCTTC
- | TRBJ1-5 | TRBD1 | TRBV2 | CASRRDRGDQPQHF | TGTGCCAGCAGGAGGGACAGGGGTGATCAGCCCCAGCATTTT
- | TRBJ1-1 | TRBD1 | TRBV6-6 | CASSTSTGATEAFF | TGTGCCAGCAGCACGAGTACAGGGGCCACTGAAGCTTTCTTT
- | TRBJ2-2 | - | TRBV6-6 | CASSYGADNTGELFF | TGTGCCAGCAGTTACGGGGCGGATAACACCGGGGAGCTGTTTTTT
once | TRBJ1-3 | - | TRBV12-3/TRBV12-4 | CASRTLPGNTIYF | TGTGCCAGCAGGACTCTCCCTGGAAACACCATATATTTT
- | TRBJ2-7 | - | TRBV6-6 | CASSYGEGVHEQYF | TGTGCCAGCAGTTACGGCGAAGGGGTCCACGAGCAGTACTTC
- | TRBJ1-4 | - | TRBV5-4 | CASSLAAGLDEKLFF | TGTGCCAGCAGCTTGGCCGCGGGGCTTGATGAAAAACTGTTTTTT
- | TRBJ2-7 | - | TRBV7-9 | CASSHRAYEQYF | TGTGCCAGCAGCCACCGGGCCTACGAGCAGTACTTC
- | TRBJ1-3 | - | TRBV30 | CAWSIALSGNTIYF | TGTGCCTGGAGTATTGCGCTCTCTGGAAACACCATATATTTT
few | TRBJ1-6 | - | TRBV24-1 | CATSDLGGYNSPLHF | TGTGCCACCAGTGATTTAGGGGGATATAATTCACCCCTCCACTTT
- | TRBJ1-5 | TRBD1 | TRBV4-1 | CASSQVWDRGLYQPQHF | TGCGCCAGCAGCCAAGTTTGGGACAGGGGATTATATCAGCCCCAGCATTTT
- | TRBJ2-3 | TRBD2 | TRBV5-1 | CASSLGTSGGPSTDTQYF | TGCGCCAGCAGCTTGGGGACTAGCGGGGGGCCGAGCACAGATACGCAGTATTTT
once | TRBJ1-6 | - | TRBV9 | CASSLDSRSPLHF | TGTGCCAGCAGCCTGGACAGCAGATCACCCCTCCACTTT
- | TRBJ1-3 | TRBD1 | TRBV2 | CASSERRDSAGNTIYF | TGTGCCAGCAGTGAACGCCGGGACAGTGCTGGAAACACCATATATTTT
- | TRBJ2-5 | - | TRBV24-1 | CATSEDFSFHAGEAQYF | TGTGCCACCAGTGAAGACTTTTCGTTTCATGCCGGGGAGGCCCAGTACTTC
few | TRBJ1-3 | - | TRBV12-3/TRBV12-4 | CASSLLNTIYF | TGTGCCAGCAGTTTACTAAACACCATATATTTT
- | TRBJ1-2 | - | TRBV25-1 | CASSELWANYGYTF | TGTGCCAGCAGTGAATTGTGGGCGAACTATGGCTACACCTTC
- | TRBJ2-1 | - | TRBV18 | CASSPKQGSYNEQFF | TGTGCCAGCTCACCAAAACAGGGTTCCTACAATGAGCAGTTCTTC
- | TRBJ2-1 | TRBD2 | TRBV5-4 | CASSPSAGGRNEQFF | TGTGCCAGCAGCCCCTCAGCGGGGGGGCGAAATGAGCAGTTCTTC
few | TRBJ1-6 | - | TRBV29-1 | CSVAEGNSPLHF | TGCAGCGTTGCCGAGGGCAATTCACCCCTCCACTTT
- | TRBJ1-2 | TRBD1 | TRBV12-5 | CASGLDGQGVIYGYTF | TGTGCTAGTGGTTTGGACGGACAGGGCGTAATCTATGGCTACACCTTC
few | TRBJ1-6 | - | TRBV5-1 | CASSLDTQGWNSPLHF | TGCGCCAGCAGCTTAGACACTCAGGGATGGAATTCACCCCTCCACTTT
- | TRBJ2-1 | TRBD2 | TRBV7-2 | CASSLALAGANYNEQFF | TGTGCCAGCAGCTTAGCGCTAGCGGGGGCGAACTACAATGAGCAGTTCTTC
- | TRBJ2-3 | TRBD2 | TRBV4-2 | CASSLEGGGGALLVDTQYF | TGTGCCAGCAGCCTCGAGGGAGGCGGGGGGGCCTTACTCGTAGATACGCAGTATTTT
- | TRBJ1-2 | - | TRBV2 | CASSEFGGSNYGYTF | TGTGCCAGCAGTGAATTCGGGGGGTCTAACTATGGCTACACCTTC
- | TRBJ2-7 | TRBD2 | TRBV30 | CAWSLGGSSYEQYF | TGTGCCTGGAGTTTGGGGGGGTCCTCCTACGAGCAGTACTTC
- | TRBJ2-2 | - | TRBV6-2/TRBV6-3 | CASSSAGLPTGELFF | TGTGCCAGCAGCTCCGCGGGACTTCCCACCGGGGAGCTGTTTTTT
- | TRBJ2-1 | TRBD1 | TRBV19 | CASSPRTGTAKDEQFF | TGTGCCAGTAGTCCCCGGACAGGGACGGCTAAGGATGAGCAGTTCTTC
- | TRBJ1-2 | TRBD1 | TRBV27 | CASRQGAGYGYTF | TGTGCCAGCAGACAGGGGGCTGGGTATGGCTACACCTTC
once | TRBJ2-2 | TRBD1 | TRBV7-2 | CASSLGDRDTGELFF | TGTGCCAGCAGCTTAGGGGACAGAGACACCGGGGAGCTGTTTTTT
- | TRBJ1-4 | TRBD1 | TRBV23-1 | CASRRRQGEGTNEKLFF | TGCGCCAGCAGACGGAGACAGGGGGAAGGGACTAATGAAAAACTGTTTTTT